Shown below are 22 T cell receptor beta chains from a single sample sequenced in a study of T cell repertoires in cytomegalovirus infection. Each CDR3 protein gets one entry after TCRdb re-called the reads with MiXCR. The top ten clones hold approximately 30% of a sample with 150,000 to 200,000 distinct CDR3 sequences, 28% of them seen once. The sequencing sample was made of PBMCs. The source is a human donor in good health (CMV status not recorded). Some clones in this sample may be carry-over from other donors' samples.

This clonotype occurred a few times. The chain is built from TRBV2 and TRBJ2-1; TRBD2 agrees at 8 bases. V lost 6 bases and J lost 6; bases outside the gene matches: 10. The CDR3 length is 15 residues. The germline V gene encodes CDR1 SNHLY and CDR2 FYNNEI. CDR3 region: CASSDLAGVGNEQFF. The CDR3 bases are TGTGCCAGCAGCGATCTAGCGGGCGTAGGCAATGAGCAGTTCTTC. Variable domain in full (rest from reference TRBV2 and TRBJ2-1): EPEVTQTPSHQVTQMGQEVILRCVPISNHLYFYWYRQILGQKVEFLVSFYNNEISEKSEIFDDQFSVERPDGSNFTLKIRSTKLEDSAMYFCASSDLAGVGNEQFFGPGTRLTVL.

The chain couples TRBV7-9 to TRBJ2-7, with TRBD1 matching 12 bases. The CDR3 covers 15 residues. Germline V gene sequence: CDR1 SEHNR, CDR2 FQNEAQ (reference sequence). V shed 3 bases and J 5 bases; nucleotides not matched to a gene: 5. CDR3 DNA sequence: TGTGCCAGCAGCTTCGTGGGACAGGGGGCCAACGAGCAGTACTTC. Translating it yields CASSFVGQGANEQYF.

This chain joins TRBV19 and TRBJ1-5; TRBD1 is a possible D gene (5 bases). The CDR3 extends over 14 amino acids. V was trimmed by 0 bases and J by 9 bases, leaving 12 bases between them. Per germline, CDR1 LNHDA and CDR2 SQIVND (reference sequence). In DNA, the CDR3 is TGTGCCAGTAGTATAGAAGGGGAAGAGGGGCCCCAGCATTTT. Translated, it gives CASSIEGEEGPQHF.

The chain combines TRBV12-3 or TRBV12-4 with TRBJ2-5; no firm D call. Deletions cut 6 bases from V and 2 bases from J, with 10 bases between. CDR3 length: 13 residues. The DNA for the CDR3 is TGTGCCAGCAGGGTGGGAATACAAGAGACCCAGTACTTC. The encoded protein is CASRVGIQETQYF.

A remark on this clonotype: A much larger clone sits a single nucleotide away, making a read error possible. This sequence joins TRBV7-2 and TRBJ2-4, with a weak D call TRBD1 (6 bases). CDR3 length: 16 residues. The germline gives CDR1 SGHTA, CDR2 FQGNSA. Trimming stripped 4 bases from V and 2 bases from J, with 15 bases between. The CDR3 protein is CASSSRLRDTKNIQYF. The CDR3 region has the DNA TGTGCCAGCAGCTCACGGCTCAGGGACACCAAAAACATTCAGTACTTC.

The CDR3 protein is CASSVATLAGYTF. CDR3 DNA: TGTGCCAGCAGCGTAGCCACCCTGGCTGGCTACACCTTC. The rearrangement uses TRBV5-7 and TRBJ1-2; D ambiguous. TRBV5-7 is noted as an ORF with a role that remains uncertain. The CDR3 runs 13 residues. V gave up 4 bases and J gave up 7 bases, with 14 bases separating them.

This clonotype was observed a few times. Here the CDR3 reads CASSLIGTVSYEQYF. The CDR3 bases are TGTGCCAGCAGCTTAATCGGGACAGTCTCCTACGAGCAGTACTTC. V and J are TRBV7-2 and TRBJ2-7; TRBD1 aligns across 7 bases. Germline V lookup: CDR1 SGHTA, CDR2 FQGNSA. V was pared by 2 bases and J by 0 bases, with 4 bases of the junction left unmatched. This CDR3 has 15 amino acids.

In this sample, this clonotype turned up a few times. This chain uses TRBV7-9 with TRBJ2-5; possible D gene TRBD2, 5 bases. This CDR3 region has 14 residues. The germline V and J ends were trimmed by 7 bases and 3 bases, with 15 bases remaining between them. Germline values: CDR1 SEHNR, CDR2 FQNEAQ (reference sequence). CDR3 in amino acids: CASTRAGEEETQYF. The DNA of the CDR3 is TGTGCCAGCACTCGGGCCGGGGAAGAAGAGACCCAGTACTTC.

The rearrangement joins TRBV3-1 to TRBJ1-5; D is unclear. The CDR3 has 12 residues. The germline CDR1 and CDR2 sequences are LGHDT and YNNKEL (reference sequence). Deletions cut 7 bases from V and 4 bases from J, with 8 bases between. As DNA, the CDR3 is TGTGCCAGCACCACGGGGAATCAGCCCCAGCATTTT. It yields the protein CASTTGNQPQHF.

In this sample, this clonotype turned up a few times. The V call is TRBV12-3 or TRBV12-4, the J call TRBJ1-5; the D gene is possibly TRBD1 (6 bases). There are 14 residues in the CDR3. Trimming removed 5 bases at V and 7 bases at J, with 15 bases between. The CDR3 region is CASSPHREEQPQHF. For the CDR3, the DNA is TGTGCCAGCAGTCCCCACAGGGAGGAGCAGCCCCAGCATTTT.

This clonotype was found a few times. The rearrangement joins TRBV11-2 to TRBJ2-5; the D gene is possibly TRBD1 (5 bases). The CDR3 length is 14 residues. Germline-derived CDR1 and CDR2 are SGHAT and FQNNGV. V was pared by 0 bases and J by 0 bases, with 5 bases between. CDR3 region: CASSLDRDQETQYF. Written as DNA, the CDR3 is TGTGCCAGCAGCTTAGACAGGGACCAAGAGACCCAGTACTTC.

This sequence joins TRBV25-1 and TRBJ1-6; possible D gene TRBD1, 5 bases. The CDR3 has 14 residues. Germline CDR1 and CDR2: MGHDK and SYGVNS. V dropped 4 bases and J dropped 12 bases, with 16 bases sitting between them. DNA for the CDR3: TGTGCCAGCAGTGCCACGACAGCTGGAGGACCCCTCCACTTT. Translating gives CASSATTAGGPLHF.

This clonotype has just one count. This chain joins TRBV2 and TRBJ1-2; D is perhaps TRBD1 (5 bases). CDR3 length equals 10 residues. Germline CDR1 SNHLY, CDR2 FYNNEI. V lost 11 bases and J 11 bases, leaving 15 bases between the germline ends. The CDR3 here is CAAGAMRYTF. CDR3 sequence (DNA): TGTGCCGCCGGGGCTATGAGGTACACCTTC.

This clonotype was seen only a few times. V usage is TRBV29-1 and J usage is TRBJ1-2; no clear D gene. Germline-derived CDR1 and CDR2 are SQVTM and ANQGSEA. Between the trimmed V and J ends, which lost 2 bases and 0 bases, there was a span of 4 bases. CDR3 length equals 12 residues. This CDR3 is CSVETPNYGYTF. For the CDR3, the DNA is TGCAGCGTTGAAACCCCTAACTATGGCTACACCTTC.

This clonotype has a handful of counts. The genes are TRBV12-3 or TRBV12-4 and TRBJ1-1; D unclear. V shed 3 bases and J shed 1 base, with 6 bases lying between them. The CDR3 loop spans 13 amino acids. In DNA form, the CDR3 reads TGTGCCAGCAGTTTCGCAGCGAACACTGAAGCTTTCTTT. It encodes CASSFAANTEAFF.

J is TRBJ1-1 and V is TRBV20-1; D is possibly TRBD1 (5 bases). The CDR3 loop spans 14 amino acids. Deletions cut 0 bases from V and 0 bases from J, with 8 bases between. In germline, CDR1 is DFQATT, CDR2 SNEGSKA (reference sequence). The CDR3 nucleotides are TGCAGTGCTAGAGAAGGGGCAATGAACACTGAAGCTTTCTTT. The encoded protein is CSAREGAMNTEAFF.

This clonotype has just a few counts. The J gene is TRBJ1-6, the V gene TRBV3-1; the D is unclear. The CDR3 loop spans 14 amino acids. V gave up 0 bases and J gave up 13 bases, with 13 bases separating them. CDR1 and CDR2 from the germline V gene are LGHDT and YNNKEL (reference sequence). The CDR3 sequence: CASSQELQFSPLHF. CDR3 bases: TGTGCCAGCAGCCAAGAGTTGCAATTCAGTCCCCTCCACTTT. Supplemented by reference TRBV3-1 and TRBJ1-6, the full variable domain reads DTAVSQTPKYLVTQMGNDKSIKCEQNLGHDTMYWYKQDSKKFLKIMFSYNNKELIINETVPNRFSPKSPDKAHLNLHINSLELGDSAVYFCASSQELQFSPLHFGNGTRLTVT.

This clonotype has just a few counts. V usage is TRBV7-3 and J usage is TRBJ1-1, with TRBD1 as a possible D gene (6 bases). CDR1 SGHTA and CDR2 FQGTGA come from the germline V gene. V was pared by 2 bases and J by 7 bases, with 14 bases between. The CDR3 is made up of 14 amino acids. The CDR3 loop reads CASSLAGGGGEAFF. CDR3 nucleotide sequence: TGTGCCAGCAGCTTAGCCGGAGGGGGGGGTGAAGCTTTCTTT.

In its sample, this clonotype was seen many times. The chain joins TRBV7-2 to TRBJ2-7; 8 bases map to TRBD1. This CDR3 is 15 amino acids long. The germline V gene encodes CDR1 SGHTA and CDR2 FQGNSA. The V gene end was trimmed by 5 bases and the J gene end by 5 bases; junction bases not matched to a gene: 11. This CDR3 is CASSRGQGRAHEQYF. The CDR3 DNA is TGTGCCAGCAGCCGTGGACAGGGCCGGGCCCACGAGCAGTACTTC. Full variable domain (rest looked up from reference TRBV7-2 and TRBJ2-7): GAGVSQSPSNKVTEKGKDVELRCDPISGHTALYWYRQSLGQGLEFLIYFQGNSAPDKSGLPSDRFSAERTGGSVSTLTIQRTQQEDSAVYLCASSRGQGRAHEQYFGPGTRLTVT.

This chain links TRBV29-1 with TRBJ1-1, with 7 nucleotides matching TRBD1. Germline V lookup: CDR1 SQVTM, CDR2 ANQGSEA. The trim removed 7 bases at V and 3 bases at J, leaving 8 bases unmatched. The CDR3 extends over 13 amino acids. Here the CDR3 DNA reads TGCAGCGCCAAGGGGGCTGGGGACACTGAAGCTTTCTTT. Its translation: CSAKGAGDTEAFF.

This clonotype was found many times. The CDR3 spells CASSLAGGFYNEQFF. The CDR3 DNA is TGTGCCAGCAGCTTAGCGGGGGGGTTCTACAATGAGCAGTTCTTC. This chain connects TRBV7-8 to TRBJ2-1; 7 nucleotides align to TRBD2. After removal of 0 bases from V and 3 bases from J, the junction contained 2 bases not matched to a gene. This CDR3 is 15 amino acids long. Germline V gives CDR1 SGHVS, CDR2 FQNEAQ.

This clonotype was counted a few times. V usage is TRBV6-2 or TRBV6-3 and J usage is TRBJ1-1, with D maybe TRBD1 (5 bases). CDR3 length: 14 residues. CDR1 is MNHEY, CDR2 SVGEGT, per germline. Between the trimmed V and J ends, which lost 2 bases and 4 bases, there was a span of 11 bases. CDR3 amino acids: CASSYGGVSTEAFF. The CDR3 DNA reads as TGTGCCAGCAGTTACGGGGGAGTTTCCACTGAAGCTTTCTTT.